Listed here are 9 T cell receptor beta chains from one sample, sequenced in a study of blood T cell repertoires in COVID-19. Profiling relied on immunoSEQ multiplex PCR, and the TCRdb table lists in-frame clones only, not all of them. The table has some 120,000 clones, roughly 86% seen once. The sequenced sample consisted of peripheral blood. Receptors originate from a woman in her sixties with acute or convalescent COVID-19.

DNA for the CDR3: TGTGCCAGCAGCCACAGGAGAGTTACATCCTACGAGCAGTACGTC. This translates into CASSHRRVTSYEQYV. The rearrangement joins TRBV6-5 to TRBJ2-7; D perhaps matches TRBD1 (5 bases). Germline V gene data show CDR1 as MNHEY and CDR2 as SVGAGI. CDR3 size: 15 residues. V was trimmed by 6 bases and J by 1 base, leaving 16 bases between them.

The chain carries TRBV7-2 and TRBJ1-1, with 10 bases lining up with TRBD1. With V trimmed by 8 bases and J by 4 bases, 1 base remained unmatched. Looked up from germline, CDR1 is SGHTA and CDR2 is FQGNSA. The CDR3 runs 12 residues. As DNA, the CDR3 is TGTGCCAGCGGGACAGGGGCCACTGAAGCTTTCTTT. Amino acids: CASGTGATEAFF.

This chain joins TRBV24-1 and TRBJ2-3; tentative D call: TRBD1 (5 bases). The CDR3 runs to 13 residues. With 3 bases removed from V and 7 bases from J, the gap between germline ends came to 10 bases. Per germline, CDR1 KGHDR and CDR2 SFDVKD. The CDR3 DNA follows: TGTGCCACCAGTGATATAGGGGAAAATACGCAGTATTTT. Protein sequence: CATSDIGENTQYF.

This clone was counted only a few times. J is TRBJ2-1 and V is TRBV3-1 (or the pseudogene TRBV3-2); 8 bases are shared with TRBD2. This CDR3 spans 16 amino acids. Losses at the gene ends were 1 base for V and 5 bases for J; bases not matched to a gene: 7. Germline values: CDR1 LGHDT, CDR2 YNNKEL (reference sequence). As DNA, the CDR3 is TGTGCCAGCAGCCAAGTTCTGCTAGCGGGTAACAATGAGCAGTTCTTC. Amino acids: CASSQVLLAGNNEQFF.

This chain connects TRBV5-6 to TRBJ2-1, with 9 bases identical to TRBD1. CDR1 and CDR2 (germline): SGHDT, YYEEEE. There are 15 residues in the CDR3. Trimming at V came to 0 bases and at J to 4 bases, leaving 2 bases not matched to a gene. Here the CDR3 reads CASSLGDREYNEQFF. The DNA of the CDR3 is TGTGCCAGCAGCTTGGGGGACAGGGAATACAATGAGCAGTTCTTC.

The count of this clone is one. This chain links TRBV10-3 with TRBJ2-2, with TRBD1 matching over 9 bases. V lost 4 bases and J lost 5; bases outside the gene matches: 2. Germline assignment: CDR1 ENHRY and CDR2 SYGVKD. The CDR3 length is 14 residues. The CDR3 is CAISGTGVTGELFF. CDR3 DNA: TGTGCCATCAGTGGGACAGGGGTTACCGGGGAGCTGTTTTTT.

The gene calls are TRBV27 and TRBJ1-2; D perhaps matches TRBD1 (5 bases). This CDR3 has 16 amino acids. Trimming stripped 5 bases from V and 4 bases from J, with 20 bases between. Germline CDR1 is MNHEY and CDR2 is SMNVEV (reference sequence). The DNA for the CDR3 is TGTGCCAGCAGTCCCAGGGTGGGCAGCTTCCCCTATGGCTACACCTTC. It yields the protein CASSPRVGSFPYGYTF.

The chain links TRBV6-5 to TRBJ2-2, with a weak D call TRBD2 (6 bases). CDR1 and CDR2 from the germline V gene are MNHEY and SVGAGI. The V and J ends lost 2 bases and 5 bases respectively, with 12 bases between them. The CDR3 length is 15 residues. The CDR3 is CASSYAGPRTGELFF. In DNA, the CDR3 is TGTGCCAGCAGTTACGCGGGACCAAGAACCGGGGAGCTGTTTTTT.

The V and J genes are TRBV28 and TRBJ1-3; TRBD1 matches at 7 bases. This CDR3 comprises 14 residues. V trimming: 7 bases; J trimming: 5 bases; junction bases outside the gene matches: 8. Per germline, CDR1 MDHEN and CDR2 SYDVKM. The CDR3 DNA is TGTGCCAGCAAGACACAGGGGTACAGAAACACCATATATTTT. This gives the protein CASKTQGYRNTIYF.